A single T cell receptor (beta chain) is shown here with its context. The clone's antigen remains unknown. Base qualities were left out, and no much larger clone turns up one base away. The library relied on RT-PCR. The data were produced on a NextSeq 550. TCRdb cleaned the public reads at Q25 with fastp, built clones with MiXCR and kept in-frame beta chains. One record per CDR3 amino acid sequence lists the most common genes and DNA. A total of about 960,000 distinct CDR3 sequences appear in this sample, about a sixth of them only once. The ten biggest clones cover around 6% of the sample. This sample stems from a study of patients and donors after allogeneic stem cell transplantation (dated by TCRdb to 2020 to 2021). Germline trimming amounts to 6 bases on V and 4 bases on J, with 7 as the count of junction bases outside the gene matches. The CDR3 runs 14 residues from the cysteine to the phenylalanine. Only the CDR3 portion is preserved as DNA: 42 bases, with reading frame beginning at the first base.

The specimen sequenced was blood, either unsorted or a sorted T cell fraction (not recorded which). The chain links TRBV12-3 or TRBV12-4 with TRBJ2-5; 8 bases in the junction line up with TRBD1. This TCR came from a human donor who was either an allogeneic HSCT recipient or a stem cell or donor lymphocyte infusion donor (not recorded which). It is not recorded whose cells these are; they may come from a transplant donor. The nucleotide sequence is TGTGCCAGCAGCCCCGGGACAGGATTAGAGACCCAGTACTTC. This yields the protein CASSPGTGLETQYF.